The 24 T cell receptor beta chains below come from one sample, sequenced in a study of human T cells and chemical hapten exposure. Unfractionated whole blood served as the source for total RNA extraction. TCRdb fed the 5' RACE reads into MiXCR, producing one record per CDR3 protein. The sample has tens of thousands of distinct CDR3 sequences, 7.7% seen once; the top ten hold about 2.1%. Every receptor here comes from a male donor in good health.

The chain is built from TRBV18 and TRBJ1-5, with TRBD1 identical over 10 bases. The germline V gene encodes CDR1 KGHSH and CDR2 LQKENI. V was pared by 4 bases and J by 4 bases, with 4 bases of the junction left unmatched. This CDR3 spans 15 amino acids. DNA for the CDR3: TGTGCCAGCTCACTCCCGGGACAGGGGAATCAGCCCCAGCATTTT. Protein: CASSLPGQGNQPQHF.

This clonotype appeared a few times. The chain combines TRBV7-2 with TRBJ2-3, with TRBD2 identical over 8 bases. The CDR3 is 16 amino acids. V was clipped by 2 bases and J by 2 bases; unmatched bases: 6. Germline-derived CDR1 and CDR2 are SGHTA and FQGNSA. DNA of the CDR3: TGTGCCAGCAGCTTAAGCGGGGGCCGCCCCACAGATACGCAGTATTTT. It is translated as CASSLSGGRPTDTQYF.

This clonotype came up many times. The chain links TRBV6-2 or TRBV6-3 to TRBJ1-5; D is undetermined. Germline values: CDR1 MNHEY, CDR2 SVGEGT. This CDR3 contains 14 residues. The germline V and J ends were trimmed by 4 bases and 0 bases, with 7 bases remaining between them. This CDR3 reads CASSLRDSNQPQHF. CDR3 coding DNA: TGTGCCAGCAGTTTGAGGGATAGCAATCAGCCCCAGCATTTT.

The table lists this clonotype with a few counts. The V call is TRBV25-1, the J call TRBJ2-1, with D perhaps matching TRBD2 (5 bases). The CDR3 has 17 amino acids. V dropped 5 bases and J dropped 2 bases, with 19 bases sitting between them. The germline CDR1 and CDR2 sequences are MGHDK and SYGVNS. CDR3 protein: CASSRTVSEDTYNEQFF. Here the CDR3 DNA reads TGTGCCAGCAGTCGGACTGTCAGCGAAGACACCTACAATGAGCAGTTCTTC.

At least ten counts were recorded for this clonotype. The rearrangement uses TRBV6-5 and TRBJ2-2, with 9 bases lining up with TRBD1. Unmatched junction bases numbered 9, after V lost 8 bases and J lost 5 bases. CDR3 length: 15 residues. Germline values: CDR1 MNHEY, CDR2 SVGAGI. CDR3 in amino acids: CASSRGDRGTGELFF. In DNA, the CDR3 is TGTGCCAGCTCACGAGGAGACAGGGGGACCGGGGAGCTGTTTTTT.

This clonotype was picked up a small number of times. The rearrangement uses TRBV11-2 and TRBJ2-1; D gene ambiguous. From germline, CDR1 is SGHAT and CDR2 FQNNGV. The V end was cut by 1 base, the J end by 5 bases, with 9 bases between. The CDR3 covers 14 residues. In nucleotides, the CDR3 is TGTGCCAGCAGCTTAGTGAGGTTTAACAATGAGCAGTTCTTC. It yields the protein CASSLVRFNNEQFF.

This clonotype was seen only a few times. V and J are TRBV5-1 and TRBJ2-7, with TRBD2 identical over 15 bases. With 2 bases clipped from V and 6 bases from J, the junction kept 9 bases outside the gene matches. Germline V gene data show CDR1 as SGHRS and CDR2 as YFSETQ. CDR3 length: 17 residues. The CDR3 region has the DNA TGCGCCAGCAGCTTAGCGGGGACTAGCGGGAGGAGTGGCGAGCAGTACTTC. Its protein is CASSLAGTSGRSGEQYF.

There are many counts of this clonotype. The J gene is TRBJ2-2, the V gene TRBV9, with 9 bases lining up with TRBD1. V was clipped by 0 bases and J by 3 bases; unmatched bases: 3. The CDR3 runs 16 residues. The germline gives CDR1 SGDLS, CDR2 YYNGEE. The CDR3 nucleotides are TGTGCCAGCAGCGTAGGGGGACAGGGATACACCGGGGAGCTGTTTTTT. Amino acid sequence: CASSVGGQGYTGELFF.

This chain connects TRBV5-5 to TRBJ1-4; possible D gene TRBD1, 5 bases. The V end lost 6 bases, the J end lost 0 bases, and 12 bases lay between the germline ends. Germline assignment: CDR1 SGHKS and CDR2 YYEKEE (reference sequence). The CDR3 contains 15 residues. The CDR3 loop reads CASTLGVATNEKLFF. The CDR3, as DNA: TGTGCCAGCACCCTGGGGGTTGCAACTAATGAAAAACTGTTTTTT.

This clonotype was observed at least ten times. This chain connects TRBV12-3 or TRBV12-4 to TRBJ1-5; D remains ambiguous. The V and J ends lost 1 base and 7 bases respectively, with 11 bases between them. The CDR3 spans 14 residues. CDR3 region: CASSLGSGRQPQHF. As DNA, the CDR3 is TGTGCCAGCAGTTTAGGGTCCGGGAGGCAGCCCCAGCATTTT.

Ten or more counts support this clonotype. CDR3 amino acids: CASSRSGGLDTQYF. The CDR3 DNA sequence: TGTGCCAGCAGCAGATCGGGAGGACTCGATACGCAGTATTTT. The chain joins TRBV7-6 to TRBJ2-3; 7 nucleotides line up with TRBD2. Per the germline V gene, CDR1 is SGHVS and CDR2 is FNYEAQ. This CDR3 contains 14 residues. V lost 5 bases to trimming and J lost 6 bases; unmatched junction nucleotides: 8.

The table lists this clonotype with a few counts. The chain couples TRBV7-9 to TRBJ1-1; the D gene is possibly TRBD1 (5 bases). V lost 2 bases and J lost 1, with 20 bases in between. CDR1 and CDR2 from the germline V gene are SEHNR and FQNEAQ (reference sequence). The CDR3 covers 18 residues. In DNA, the CDR3 is TGTGCCAGCAGCTTAAATTTGAGGGCCGGGGCTCCGAACACTGAAGCTTTCTTT. As protein: CASSLNLRAGAPNTEAFF.

This clonotype occurred a few times. CDR3 coding DNA: TGTGCCAGCAGGGGGGGGGGCAACACTGAAGCTTTCTTT. Protein: CASRGGGNTEAFF. The V gene is TRBV6-5, the J gene TRBJ1-1; tentatively, D is TRBD1 (6 bases). Germline values: CDR1 MNHEY, CDR2 SVGAGI. The CDR3 spans 13 residues. V was pared by 6 bases and J by 2 bases, with 10 bases between.

The sample holds many counts of this clonotype. The rearrangement links TRBV7-2 to TRBJ2-7; the match to TRBD1 covers 7 bases. Trimming cost V 5 bases and J 0 bases; bases outside gene matches: 7. The CDR3 runs 15 residues. Germline loops: CDR1 SGHTA, CDR2 FQGNSA. Here the CDR3 DNA reads TGTGCCAGCAGCCCGAGACAGGGCGGCTCCTACGAGCAGTACTTC. Residues: CASSPRQGGSYEQYF.

The chain uses TRBV20-1 and TRBJ1-1; D is unclear. The germline gives CDR1 DFQATT, CDR2 SNEGSKA (reference sequence). This CDR3 has 14 amino acids. V was pared by 0 bases and J by 0 bases, with 8 bases between. CDR3 protein: CSARDYRLNTEAFF. The DNA of the CDR3 is TGCAGTGCTAGAGATTACAGATTGAACACTGAAGCTTTCTTT.

This clonotype was observed many times. The chain uses TRBV6-5 and TRBJ2-7; 7 bases fit TRBD2. Per the germline V gene, CDR1 is MNHEY and CDR2 is SVGAGI. V shed 3 bases, J shed 3 bases, and the junction held 8 bases outside the gene matches. The CDR3 extends over 15 amino acids. The CDR3 is CASSYSGSGGYEQYF. In DNA, the CDR3 is TGTGCCAGCAGTTATTCGGGCTCGGGGGGCTACGAGCAGTACTTC.

This clonotype came up many times. This chain uses TRBV2 with TRBJ1-5; 11 bases fit TRBD1. The J segment lost 3 bases and the V segment lost 7 bases, leaving 5 bases of the junction unmatched. The CDR3 runs 15 residues. CDR1 is SNHLY, CDR2 FYNNEI, per germline. The CDR3 here is CASTGQGDFNQPQHF. The CDR3 DNA reads TGTGCCAGCACGGGACAGGGGGATTTCAATCAGCCCCAGCATTTT.

This clonotype has more than one count but fewer than ten. V gene TRBV20-1 combines with J gene TRBJ2-2, with D unclear. Deletions cut 0 bases from V and 0 bases from J, with 8 bases between. Per the germline V gene, CDR1 is DFQATT and CDR2 is SNEGSKA (reference sequence). This CDR3 has 15 residues. CDR3 in amino acids: CSARDPSSNTGELFF. The CDR3, as DNA: TGCAGTGCTAGAGATCCCAGCTCGAACACCGGGGAGCTGTTTTTT.

Details on this clonotype: The junction departs from the called germline gene at one end, perhaps through a read error. V usage is TRBV5-1 and J usage is TRBJ2-3; 8 nucleotides match TRBD1. The CDR3 contains 15 residues. Per the germline V gene, CDR1 is SGHRS and CDR2 is YFSETQ. The CDR3 DNA is TGCTCCAGCAGCTTGGAACAGGGGGATTCGGATACGCAGTATTTT. This codes for CSSSLEQGDSDTQYF.

There are a few counts of this clonotype. The chain uses TRBV29-1 and TRBJ2-7, with D perhaps matching TRBD1 (6 bases). From germline, CDR1 is SQVTM and CDR2 ANQGSEA. V shed 2 bases and J shed 7 bases, with 12 bases lying between them. CDR3 length: 12 residues. Written as DNA, the CDR3 is TGCAGCGTTGAACGGCCAGGGGATGAGCAGTACTTC. Translating it yields CSVERPGDEQYF.

The chain is built from TRBV12-3 or TRBV12-4 and TRBJ2-1; TRBD1 matches 9 bases. With 4 bases clipped from V and 7 bases from J, the junction kept 11 bases outside the gene matches. The CDR3 length is 16 residues. In DNA form, the CDR3 reads TGTGCCAGCAGTTCCGGACAGGGGATTAGGGAGAATGAGCAGTTCTTC. Translation gives CASSSGQGIRENEQFF.

This clonotype was seen at least ten times. The chain links TRBV28 to TRBJ2-3, with 12 bases matching TRBD1. Germline CDR1 is MDHEN and CDR2 is SYDVKM. The CDR3 runs 18 residues. The V segment lost 5 bases and the J segment 1 base; nucleotides outside the gene matches: 10. CDR3 in amino acids: CASSPSGQGALGTDTQYF. Here the CDR3 DNA reads TGTGCCAGCAGTCCCTCGGGACAGGGGGCGCTCGGCACAGATACGCAGTATTTT.

The rearrangement links TRBV7-6 to TRBJ2-7; a weak D match, TRBD1 (5 bases). From germline, CDR1 is SGHVS and CDR2 FNYEAQ. The CDR3 is 13 residues long. The V gene lost 2 bases and the J gene lost 4 bases, with 9 bases spanning the gap. The CDR3 sequence: CASSLQGGYEQYF. CDR3 nucleotides: TGTGCCAGCAGCTTACAGGGTGGGTACGAGCAGTACTTC.

V usage is TRBV6-5 and J usage is TRBJ2-3; 9 nucleotides line up with TRBD1. Trimming removed 5 bases from V and 4 bases from J; junction bases left unmatched: 7. CDR1 and CDR2 (germline): MNHEY, SVGAGI. CDR3 size: 15 residues. The CDR3 is CASSRDRDSADTQYF. The CDR3 DNA follows: TGTGCCAGCAGTCGGGACAGGGATTCGGCAGATACGCAGTATTTT.